A selection of T cell receptor beta chains follows, all from one sample in a study of control samples from healthy donors and cancer patients. Profiled with immunoSEQ multiplex PCR; TCRdb holds only in-frame clones, not every one. Of 75,000 to 95,000 clones listed, around nine tenths are singletons. The sample taken for sequencing was PBMCs. These receptors came from a woman in her forties or fifties with colorectal cancer. The CDR3 runs from the conserved cysteine through the conserved F or W. D genes are given only for firm matches. Only some rows state a clone size, as once, few, many or a class for expanded clones.

>TRBJ1-1|NA|TRBD1|TRBV20-1
TGCAGTGCAAGTCCCGGGGACAGGGACACTGAAGCTTTCTTT
CSASPGDRDTEAFF
>TRBJ2-3|NA|TRBD2|TRBV4-3
TGCGCCAGCAGCCAAGATTTCCAGCGGGGGGGCCTCGCAGATACGCAGTATTTT
CASSQDFQRGGLADTQYF
>TRBJ2-1|NA|TRBD2|TRBV5-6
TGTGCCAGCAGCTTGAGACTAGCGGGCCACAATGAGCAGTTCTTC
CASSLRLAGHNEQFF
>TRBJ1-1|once|TRBD1|TRBV5-4
TGTGCCAGCAGCTTGGGACAGGGGGCGAACACTGAAGCTTTCTTT
CASSLGQGANTEAFF
>TRBJ2-3|NA|NA|TRBV7-2
TGTGCCAGCAGCTTAGGGGGCCGGACAGATACGCAGTATTTT
CASSLGGRTDTQYF
>TRBJ2-1|NA|NA|TRBV7-9
TGTGCCAGCAGCTTAGTAGATGAGCAGTTCTTC
CASSLVDEQFF
>TRBJ2-1|NA|NA|TRBV6-6
TGTGCCAGCCAAAAGGAGGGGTCCTACAATGAGCAGTTCTTC
CASQKEGSYNEQFF
>TRBJ1-2|NA|NA|TRBV4-3
TGCGCCAGCAGCCAAGAAGGGTTTGGCTACACCTTC
CASSQEGFGYTF
>TRBJ1-6|NA|TRBD1|TRBV4-1
TGCGCCAGCAGCCAAGCCCCGGGACAGGGGTCTACCGGGCGTTCACCCCTCCACTTT
CASSQAPGQGSTGRSPLHF
>TRBJ1-4|NA|NA|TRBV7-2
TGTGCCAGCAGCTTGGCAGGGTTACCTAATGAAAAACTGTTTTTT
CASSLAGLPNEKLFF
>TRBJ1-1|NA|TRBD1|TRBV6-5
TGTGCCAGCAGGACAGGGCTGCTGAACACTGAAGCTTTCTTT
CASRTGLLNTEAFF
>TRBJ1-3|NA|NA|TRBV7-2
TGTGCCAGCAGCTTAGAGTCGCAGGGGATAGGAAACACCATATATTTT
CASSLESQGIGNTIYF
>TRBJ2-1|NA|NA|TRBV5-6
TGTGCCAGCAGCTTGGAGGGGATCGGTGAGCAGTTCTTC
CASSLEGIGEQFF